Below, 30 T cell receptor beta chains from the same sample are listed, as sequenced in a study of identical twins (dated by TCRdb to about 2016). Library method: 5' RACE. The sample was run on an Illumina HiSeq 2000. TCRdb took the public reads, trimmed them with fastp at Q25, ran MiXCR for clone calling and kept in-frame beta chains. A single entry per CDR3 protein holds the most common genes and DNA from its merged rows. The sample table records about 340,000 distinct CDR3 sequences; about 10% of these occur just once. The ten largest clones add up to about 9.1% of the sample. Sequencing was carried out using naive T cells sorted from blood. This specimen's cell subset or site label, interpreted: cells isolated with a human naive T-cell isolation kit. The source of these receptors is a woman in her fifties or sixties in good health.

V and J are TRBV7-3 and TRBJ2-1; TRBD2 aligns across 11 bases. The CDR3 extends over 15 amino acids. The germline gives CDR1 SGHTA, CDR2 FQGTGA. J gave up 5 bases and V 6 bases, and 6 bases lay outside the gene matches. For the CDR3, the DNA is TGTGCCAGCAGTCAAAGACTAGCGGGACACAATGAGCAGTTCTTC. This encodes CASSQRLAGHNEQFF.

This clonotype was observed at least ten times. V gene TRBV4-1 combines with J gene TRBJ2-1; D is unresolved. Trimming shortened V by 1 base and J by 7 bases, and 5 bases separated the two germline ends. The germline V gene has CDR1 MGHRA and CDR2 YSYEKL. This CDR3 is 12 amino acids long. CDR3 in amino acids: CASSQVPNEQFF. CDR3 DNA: TGCGCCAGCAGCCAAGTACCGAATGAGCAGTTCTTC.

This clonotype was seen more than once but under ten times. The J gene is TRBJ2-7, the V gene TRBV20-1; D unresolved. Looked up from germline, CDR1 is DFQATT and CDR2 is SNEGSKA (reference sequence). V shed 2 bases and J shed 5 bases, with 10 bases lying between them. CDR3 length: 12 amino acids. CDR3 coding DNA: TGCAGTGCTAGACCGGGCCCCCACGAGCAGTACTTC. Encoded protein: CSARPGPHEQYF.

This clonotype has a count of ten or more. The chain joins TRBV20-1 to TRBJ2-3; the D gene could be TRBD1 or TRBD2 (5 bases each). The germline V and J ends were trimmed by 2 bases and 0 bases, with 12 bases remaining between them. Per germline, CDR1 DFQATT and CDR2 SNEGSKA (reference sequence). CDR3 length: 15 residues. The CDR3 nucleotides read TGCAGTGCTAGAACCGGGACCCCAAGCACAGATACGCAGTATTTT. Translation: CSARTGTPSTDTQYF.

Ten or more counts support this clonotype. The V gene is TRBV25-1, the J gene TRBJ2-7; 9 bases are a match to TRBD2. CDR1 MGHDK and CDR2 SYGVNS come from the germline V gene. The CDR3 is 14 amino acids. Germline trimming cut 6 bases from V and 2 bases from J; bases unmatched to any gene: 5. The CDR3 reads CASSSLAGTYEQYF. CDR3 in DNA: TGTGCCAGCAGCTCACTAGCGGGTACCTACGAGCAGTACTTC.

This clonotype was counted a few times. This CDR3 reads CASGDTTSGSHEQYF. The CDR3 DNA reads TGTGCTAGTGGGGATACGACTAGCGGGAGCCACGAGCAGTACTTC. J is TRBJ2-7 and V is TRBV12-5; 12 nucleotides match TRBD2. In germline, CDR1 is LGHNT, CDR2 FRNRAP. J was trimmed by 5 bases and V by 6 bases; bases with no gene match: 8. This CDR3 contains 15 residues.

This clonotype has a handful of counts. The CDR3 loop is CASSKSSYNEQFF. The CDR3 bases are TGTGCCAGCAGCAAGAGCTCCTACAATGAGCAGTTCTTC. V is TRBV11-2 and J is TRBJ2-1; D gene ambiguous. CDR3 length: 13 residues. Germline CDR1 is SGHAT and CDR2 is FQNNGV. V was clipped by 5 bases and J by 0 bases, with 5 bases between them.

In DNA, the CDR3 is TGTGCCAGCAGTGCCGGGACAGGGGGCTCTGGGGCCAACGTCCTGACTTTC. Translating gives CASSAGTGGSGANVLTF. This chain uses TRBV6-5 with TRBJ2-6; TRBD1 agrees at 11 bases. The V gene end was trimmed by 5 bases and the J gene end by 0 bases; junction bases not matched to a gene: 3. Germline assignment: CDR1 MNHEY and CDR2 SVGAGI. This CDR3 has 17 residues.

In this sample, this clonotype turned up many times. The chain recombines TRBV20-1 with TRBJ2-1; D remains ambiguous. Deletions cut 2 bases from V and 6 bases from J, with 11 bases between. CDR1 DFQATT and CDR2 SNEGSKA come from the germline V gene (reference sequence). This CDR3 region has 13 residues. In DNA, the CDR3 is TGCAGTGCTAGAAGGCGACTCCGCAATGAGCAGTTCTTC. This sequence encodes CSARRRLRNEQFF.

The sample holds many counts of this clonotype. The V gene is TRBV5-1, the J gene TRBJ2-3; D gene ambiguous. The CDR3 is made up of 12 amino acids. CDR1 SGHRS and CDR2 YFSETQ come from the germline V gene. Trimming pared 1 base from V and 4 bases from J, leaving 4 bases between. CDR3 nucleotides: TGCGCCAGCAGCTTGAAATCAGATACGCAGTATTTT. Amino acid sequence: CASSLKSDTQYF.

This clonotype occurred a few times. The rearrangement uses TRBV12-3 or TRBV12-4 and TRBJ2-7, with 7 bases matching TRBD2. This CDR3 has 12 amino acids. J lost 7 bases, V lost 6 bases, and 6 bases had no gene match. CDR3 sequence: CASSRGEGEQYV. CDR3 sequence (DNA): TGTGCCAGCAGCCGAGGGGAGGGGGAGCAGTACGTC.

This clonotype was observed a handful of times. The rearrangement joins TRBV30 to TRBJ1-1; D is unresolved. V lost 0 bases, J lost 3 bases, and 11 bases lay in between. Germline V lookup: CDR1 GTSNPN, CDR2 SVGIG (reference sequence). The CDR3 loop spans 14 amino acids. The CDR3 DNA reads TGTGCCTGGAGTGTAGGCGTCGGGGACACTGAAGCTTTCTTT. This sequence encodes CAWSVGVGDTEAFF.

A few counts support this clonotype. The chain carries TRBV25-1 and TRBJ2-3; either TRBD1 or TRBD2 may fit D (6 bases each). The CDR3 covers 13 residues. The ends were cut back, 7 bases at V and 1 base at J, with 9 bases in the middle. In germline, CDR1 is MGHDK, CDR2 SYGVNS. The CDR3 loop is CASKGEGTDTQYF. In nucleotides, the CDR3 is TGTGCCAGCAAGGGGGAGGGCACAGATACGCAGTATTTT.

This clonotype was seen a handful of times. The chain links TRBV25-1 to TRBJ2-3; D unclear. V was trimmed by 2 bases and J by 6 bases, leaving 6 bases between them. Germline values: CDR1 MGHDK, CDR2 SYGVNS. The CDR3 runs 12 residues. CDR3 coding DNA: TGTGCCAGCAGTGAAAGGTTGGATACGCAGTATTTT. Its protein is CASSERLDTQYF.

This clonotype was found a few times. The CDR3 region is CASSFGGQGNTEAFF. For the CDR3, the DNA is TGTGCCAGCAGCTTTGGGGGGCAGGGGAACACTGAAGCTTTCTTT. The J gene is TRBJ1-1, the V gene TRBV7-2; D is perhaps TRBD1 (6 bases). The CDR3 covers 15 residues. V lost 3 bases and J 1 base, leaving 12 bases between the germline ends. CDR1 and CDR2 (germline): SGHTA, FQGNSA.

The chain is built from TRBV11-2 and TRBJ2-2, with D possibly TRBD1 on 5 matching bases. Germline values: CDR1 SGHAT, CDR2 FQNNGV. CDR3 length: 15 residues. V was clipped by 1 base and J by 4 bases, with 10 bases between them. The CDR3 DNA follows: TGTGCCAGCAGCTTAGGACAGAGCGCCACCGGGGAGCTGTTTTTT. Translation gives CASSLGQSATGELFF.

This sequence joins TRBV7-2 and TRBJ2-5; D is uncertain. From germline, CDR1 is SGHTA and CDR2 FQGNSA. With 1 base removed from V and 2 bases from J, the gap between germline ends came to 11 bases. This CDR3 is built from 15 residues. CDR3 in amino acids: CASSLVSRPQETQYF. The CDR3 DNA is TGTGCCAGCAGCTTAGTTAGCCGACCTCAAGAGACCCAGTACTTC.

CDR3 sequence reads: CASSSGTSGSRYTGELFF. DNA of the CDR3: TGTGCCAGCAGTTCCGGGACTAGCGGGAGTAGGTACACCGGGGAGCTGTTTTTT. The chain recombines TRBV12-3 or TRBV12-4 with TRBJ2-2; 14 bases fit TRBD2. This CDR3 comprises 18 residues. V dropped 4 bases and J dropped 3; count of bases not matched to a gene: 7.

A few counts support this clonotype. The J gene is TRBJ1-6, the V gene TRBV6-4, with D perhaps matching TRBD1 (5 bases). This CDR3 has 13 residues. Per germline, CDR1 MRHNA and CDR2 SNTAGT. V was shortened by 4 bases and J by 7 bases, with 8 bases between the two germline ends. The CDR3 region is CASSVNRNSPLHF. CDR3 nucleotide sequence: TGTGCCAGCAGTGTCAACAGGAATTCACCCCTCCACTTT.

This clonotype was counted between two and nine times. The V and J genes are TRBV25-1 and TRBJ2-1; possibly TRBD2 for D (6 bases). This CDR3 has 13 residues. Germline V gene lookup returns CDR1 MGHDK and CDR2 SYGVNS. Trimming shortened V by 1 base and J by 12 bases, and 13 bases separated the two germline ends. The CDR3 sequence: CASSESGVLGQFF. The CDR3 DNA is TGTGCCAGCAGTGAATCGGGGGTTTTGGGGCAGTTCTTC.

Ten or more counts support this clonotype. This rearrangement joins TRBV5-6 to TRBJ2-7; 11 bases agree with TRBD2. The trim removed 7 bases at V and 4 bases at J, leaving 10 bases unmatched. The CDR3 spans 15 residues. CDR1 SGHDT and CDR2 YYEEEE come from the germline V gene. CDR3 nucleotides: TGTGCCAGCGGGAGTAGCGGGAGGGCCTTATACGAGCAGTACGTC. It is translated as CASGSSGRALYEQYV.

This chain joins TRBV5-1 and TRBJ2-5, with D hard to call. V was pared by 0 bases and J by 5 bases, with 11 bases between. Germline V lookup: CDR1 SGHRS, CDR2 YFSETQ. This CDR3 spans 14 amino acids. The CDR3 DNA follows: TGCGCCAGCAGCTTGGGACCCGGCCAGGAGACCCAGTACTTC. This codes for CASSLGPGQETQYF.

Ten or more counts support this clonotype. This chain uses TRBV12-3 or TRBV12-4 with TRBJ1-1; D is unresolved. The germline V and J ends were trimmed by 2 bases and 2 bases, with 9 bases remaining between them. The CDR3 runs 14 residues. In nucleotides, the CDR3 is TGTGCCAGCAGTTTAAGACAAATTAACACTGAAGCTTTCTTT. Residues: CASSLRQINTEAFF.

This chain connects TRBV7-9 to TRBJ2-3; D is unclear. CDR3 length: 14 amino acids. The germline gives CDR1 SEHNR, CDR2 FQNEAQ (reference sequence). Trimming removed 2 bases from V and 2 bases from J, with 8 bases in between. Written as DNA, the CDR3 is TGTGCCAGCAGCTTAATGGATTTCACAGATACGCAGTATTTT. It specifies CASSLMDFTDTQYF.

The chain's CDR3 is CASSHLRPQTMEAFF. The CDR3 region has the DNA TGCGCCAGCAGCCACCTGAGGCCGCAGACGATGGAAGCTTTCTTT. This chain links TRBV4-1 with TRBJ1-1, with D unclear. This CDR3 spans 15 amino acids. V dropped 3 bases and J dropped 8 bases, with 19 bases sitting between them. Germline loops: CDR1 MGHRA, CDR2 YSYEKL.

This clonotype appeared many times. DNA for the CDR3: TGTGCCAGCAGCTTATTTACGCTAGCGGGAAGAGATACGCAGTATTTT. Amino acids: CASSLFTLAGRDTQYF. This chain links TRBV7-9 with TRBJ2-3, with 9 positions matching TRBD2. The CDR3 runs to 16 residues. J lost 5 bases, V lost 2 bases, and 8 bases had no gene match. From germline, CDR1 is SEHNR and CDR2 FQNEAQ (reference sequence).

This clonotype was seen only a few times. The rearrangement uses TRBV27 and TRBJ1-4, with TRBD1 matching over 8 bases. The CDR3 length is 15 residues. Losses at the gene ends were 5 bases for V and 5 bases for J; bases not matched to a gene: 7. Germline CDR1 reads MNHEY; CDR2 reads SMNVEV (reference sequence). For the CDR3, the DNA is TGTGCCAGCAGTCCCGGGGACAGGAAAAATGAAAAACTGTTTTTT. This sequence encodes CASSPGDRKNEKLFF.

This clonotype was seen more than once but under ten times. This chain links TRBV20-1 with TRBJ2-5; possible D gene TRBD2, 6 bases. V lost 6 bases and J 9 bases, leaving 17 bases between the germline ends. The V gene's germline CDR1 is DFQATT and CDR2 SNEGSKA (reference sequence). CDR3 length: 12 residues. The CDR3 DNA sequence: TGCAGTGCGAGCGGGCCCATTTCGGCCCAGTACTTC. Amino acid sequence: CSASGPISAQYF.

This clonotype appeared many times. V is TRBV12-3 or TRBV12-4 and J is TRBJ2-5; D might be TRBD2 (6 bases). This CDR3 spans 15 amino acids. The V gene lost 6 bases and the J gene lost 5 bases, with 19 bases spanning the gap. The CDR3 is CASRASGTSIETQYF. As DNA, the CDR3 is TGTGCCAGCAGGGCCTCCGGTACTAGCATTGAGACCCAGTACTTC.

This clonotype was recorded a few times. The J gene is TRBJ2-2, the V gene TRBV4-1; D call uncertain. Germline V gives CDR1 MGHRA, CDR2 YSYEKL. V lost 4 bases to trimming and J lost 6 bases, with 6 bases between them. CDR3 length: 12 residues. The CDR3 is CASSLPAGELFF. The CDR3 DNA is TGCGCCAGCAGCCTACCTGCCGGGGAGCTGTTTTTT.